This T cell receptor beta chain stems from a study of blood T cells in healthy people across ages. The germline V gene has CDR1 SGDLS and CDR2 YYNGEE. Deletions cut 9 bases from V and 1 base from J, with 10 bases between. The CDR3 has 12 amino acids. It was with a sample-barcoded 5' primer and a J-beta primer mix that a second PCR of roughly 7 to 12 cycles was run. All cDNA molecules were each tagged by a template-switch adaptor with 12 random nucleotides. TCRdb passed the 5' RACE reads through MiXCR, listing each CDR3 protein once. This sample has hundreds of thousands of distinct CDR3 sequences, with about a fifth found just once. Every donor gave ten milliliters of peripheral blood. General study points: Older individuals had lower TCR beta diversity per million T cells (the decline was roughly linear). Donor CMV infection status was unknown, possibly confounding age-related changes in expanded clonotypes.

Of note for this clonotype: The antigen is not known.

The chain links TRBV9 to TRBJ2-5; D uncertain. The TCR was taken from a man aged 65 to 79 in good health. Specimen: blood. The CDR3 DNA is TGTGCCACAAAGTGGGTCCAAGAGACCCAGTACTTC. It translates to CATKWVQETQYF.